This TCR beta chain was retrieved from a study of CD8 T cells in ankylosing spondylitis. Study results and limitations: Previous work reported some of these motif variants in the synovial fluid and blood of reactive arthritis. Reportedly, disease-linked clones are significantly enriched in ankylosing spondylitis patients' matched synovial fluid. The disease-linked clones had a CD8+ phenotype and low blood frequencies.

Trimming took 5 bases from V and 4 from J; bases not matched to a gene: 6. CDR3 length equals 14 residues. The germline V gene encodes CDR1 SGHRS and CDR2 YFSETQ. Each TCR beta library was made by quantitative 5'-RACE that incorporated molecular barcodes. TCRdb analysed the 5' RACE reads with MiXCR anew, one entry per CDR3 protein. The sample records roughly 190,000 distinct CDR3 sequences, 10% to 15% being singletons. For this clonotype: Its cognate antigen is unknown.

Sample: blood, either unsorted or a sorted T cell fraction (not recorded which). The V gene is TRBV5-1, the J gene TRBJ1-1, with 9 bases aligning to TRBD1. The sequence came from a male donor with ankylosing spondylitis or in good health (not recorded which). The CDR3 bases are TGCGCCAGCAGAGCGGACAGGGGTGGCACTGAAGCTTTCTTT. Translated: CASRADRGGTEAFF.